This TCR beta chain was profiled in a study of cytotoxic CD8 clonotypes in ibrutinib-treated CLL. Here immunoSEQ multiplex PCR was the method, and the copy in TCRdb shows in-frame clones only, minus some. The data contain more than 200,000 clones, 60% to 80% of them singletons. V was shortened by 5 bases and J by 7 bases, with 20 bases between the two germline ends. Germline CDR1 and CDR2: SGHNT and YENEEA. The CDR3 runs to 15 residues. The sequence was collected from a human donor with chronic lymphocytic leukemia. Sequencing was performed on PBMCs, taken after 12 months of ibrutinib treatment. The chain combines TRBV11-3 with TRBJ1-2; a possible D gene is TRBD1 (6 bases). The CDR3 here is CASSPRGAQQGGYTF. DNA of the CDR3: TGTGCCAGCAGCCCCCGGGGGGCCCAGCAGGGTGGCTACACCTTC.